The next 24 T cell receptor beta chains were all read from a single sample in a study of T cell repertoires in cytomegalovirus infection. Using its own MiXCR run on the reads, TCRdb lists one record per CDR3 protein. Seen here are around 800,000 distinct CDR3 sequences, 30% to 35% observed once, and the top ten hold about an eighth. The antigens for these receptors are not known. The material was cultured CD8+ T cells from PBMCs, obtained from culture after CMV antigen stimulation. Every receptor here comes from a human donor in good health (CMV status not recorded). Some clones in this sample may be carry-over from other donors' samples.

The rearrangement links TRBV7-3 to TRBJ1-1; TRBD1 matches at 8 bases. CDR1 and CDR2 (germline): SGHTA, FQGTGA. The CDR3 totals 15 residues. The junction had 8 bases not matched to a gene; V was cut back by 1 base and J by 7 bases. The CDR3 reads CASSLIAQGAGEAFF. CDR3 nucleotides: TGTGCCAGCAGCTTAATCGCCCAGGGGGCGGGTGAAGCTTTCTTT.

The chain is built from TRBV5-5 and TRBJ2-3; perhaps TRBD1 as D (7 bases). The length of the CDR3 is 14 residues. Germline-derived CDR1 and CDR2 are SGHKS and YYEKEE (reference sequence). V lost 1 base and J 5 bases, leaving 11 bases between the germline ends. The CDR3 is CASSLRQGGDTQYF. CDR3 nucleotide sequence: TGTGCCAGCAGCTTGAGGCAGGGGGGAGATACGCAGTATTTT. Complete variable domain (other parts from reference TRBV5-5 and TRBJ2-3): DAGVTQSPTHLIKTRGQQVTLRCSPISGHKSVSWYQQVLGQGPQFIFQYYEKEERGRGNFPDRFSARQFPNYSSELNVNALLLGDSALYLCASSLRQGGDTQYFGPGTRLTVL.

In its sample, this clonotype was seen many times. The CDR3 region is CASSLPVNTEAFF. The CDR3 region has the DNA TGTGCCAGCAGTTTACCGGTGAACACTGAAGCTTTCTTT. The chain combines TRBV7-2 with TRBJ1-1; D gene ambiguous. The V and J ends lost 6 bases and 0 bases respectively, with 8 bases between them. This CDR3 is 13 amino acids long. Germline loops: CDR1 SGHTA, CDR2 FQGNSA.

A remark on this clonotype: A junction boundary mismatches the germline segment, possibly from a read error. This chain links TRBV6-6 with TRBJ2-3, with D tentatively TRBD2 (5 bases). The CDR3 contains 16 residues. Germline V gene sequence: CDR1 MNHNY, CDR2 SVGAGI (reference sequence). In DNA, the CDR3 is TGTGTCAGCAGTTCCCCGTTAGCGTCTGGTACAGATACGCAGTATTTT. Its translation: CVSSSPLASGTDTQYF.

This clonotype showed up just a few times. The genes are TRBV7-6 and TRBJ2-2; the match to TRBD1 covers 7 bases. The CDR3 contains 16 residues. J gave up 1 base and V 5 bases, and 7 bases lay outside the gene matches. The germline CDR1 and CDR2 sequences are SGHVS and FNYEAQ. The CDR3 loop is CASSLEWTGNTGELFF. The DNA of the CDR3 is TGTGCCAGCAGCCTTGAGTGGACAGGGAACACCGGGGAGCTGTTTTTT.

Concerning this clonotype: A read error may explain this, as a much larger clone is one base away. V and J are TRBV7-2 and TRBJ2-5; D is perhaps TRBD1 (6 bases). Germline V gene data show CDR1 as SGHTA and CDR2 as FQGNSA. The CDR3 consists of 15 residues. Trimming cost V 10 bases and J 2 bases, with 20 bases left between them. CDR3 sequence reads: CANRPTGNRQETQYF. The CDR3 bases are TGTGCCAACAGACCCACAGGGAATAGACAAGAGACCCAGTACTTC.

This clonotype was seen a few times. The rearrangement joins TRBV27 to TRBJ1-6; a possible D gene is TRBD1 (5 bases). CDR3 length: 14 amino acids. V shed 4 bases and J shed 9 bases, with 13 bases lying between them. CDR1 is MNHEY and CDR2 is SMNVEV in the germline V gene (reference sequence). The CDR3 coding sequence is TGTGCCAGCAGTTCCCTAGGGGTGGGTTCACCCCTCCACTTT. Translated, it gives CASSSLGVGSPLHF.

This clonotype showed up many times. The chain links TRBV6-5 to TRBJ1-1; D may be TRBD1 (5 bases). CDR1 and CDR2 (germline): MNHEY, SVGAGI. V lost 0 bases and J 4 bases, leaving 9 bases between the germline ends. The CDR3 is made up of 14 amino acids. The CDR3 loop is CASSYSGQGTEAFF. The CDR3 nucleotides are TGTGCCAGCAGTTACTCGGGGCAGGGCACTGAAGCTTTCTTT.

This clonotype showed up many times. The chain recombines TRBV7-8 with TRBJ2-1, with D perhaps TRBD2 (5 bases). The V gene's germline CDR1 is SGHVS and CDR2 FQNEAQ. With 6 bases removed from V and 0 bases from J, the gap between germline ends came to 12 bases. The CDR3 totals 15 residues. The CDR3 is CASSSPGSSYNEQFF. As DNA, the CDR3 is TGTGCCAGCAGTTCTCCGGGGAGCTCCTACAATGAGCAGTTCTTC.

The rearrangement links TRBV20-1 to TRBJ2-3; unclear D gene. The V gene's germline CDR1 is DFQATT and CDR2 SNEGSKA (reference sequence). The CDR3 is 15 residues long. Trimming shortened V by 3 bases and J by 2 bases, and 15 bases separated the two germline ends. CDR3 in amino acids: CSARPYRTSTDTQYF. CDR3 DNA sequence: TGCAGTGCTAGGCCCTACCGTACCTCCACAGATACGCAGTATTTT.

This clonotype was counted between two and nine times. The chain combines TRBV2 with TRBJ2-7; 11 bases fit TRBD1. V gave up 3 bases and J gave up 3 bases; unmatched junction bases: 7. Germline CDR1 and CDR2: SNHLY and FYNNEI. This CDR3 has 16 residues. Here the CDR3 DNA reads TGTGCCAGCAGTGACCCCGGGGGGACAGGGGGCTACGAGCAGTACTTC. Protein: CASSDPGGTGGYEQYF.

CDR3 protein: CASSPASSGPQPQHF. The CDR3 region has the DNA TGTGCCAGCAGCCCAGCGAGTTCGGGTCCTCAGCCCCAGCATTTT. The rearrangement links TRBV7-9 to TRBJ1-5, with no clear D. V was cut by 5 bases and J by 6 bases, with 17 bases left in between. The V gene's germline CDR1 is SEHNR and CDR2 FQNEAQ (reference sequence). The CDR3 is made up of 15 amino acids. The full variable domain, completed using reference TRBV7-9 and TRBJ1-5, is DTGVSQNPRHKITKRGQNVTFRCDPISEHNRLYWYRQTLGQGPEFLTYFQNEAQLEKSRLLSDRFSAERPKGSFSTLEIQRTEQGDSAMYLCASSPASSGPQPQHFGDGTRLSIL.

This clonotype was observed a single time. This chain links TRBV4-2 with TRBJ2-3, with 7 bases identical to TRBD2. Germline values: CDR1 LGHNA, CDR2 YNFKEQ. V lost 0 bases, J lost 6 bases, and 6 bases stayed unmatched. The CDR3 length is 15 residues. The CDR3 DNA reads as TGTGCCAGCAGCCAAGAGCGGGGGTCCGCCGATACGCAGTATTTT. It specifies CASSQERGSADTQYF.

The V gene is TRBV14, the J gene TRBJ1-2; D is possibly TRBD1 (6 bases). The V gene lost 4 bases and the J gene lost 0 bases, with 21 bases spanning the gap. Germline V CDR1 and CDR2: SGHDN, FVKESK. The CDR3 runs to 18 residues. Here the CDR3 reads CASSLYFFRDTSNYGYTF. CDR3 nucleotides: TGTGCCAGCAGCCTTTACTTCTTTCGGGACACCTCTAACTATGGCTACACCTTC.

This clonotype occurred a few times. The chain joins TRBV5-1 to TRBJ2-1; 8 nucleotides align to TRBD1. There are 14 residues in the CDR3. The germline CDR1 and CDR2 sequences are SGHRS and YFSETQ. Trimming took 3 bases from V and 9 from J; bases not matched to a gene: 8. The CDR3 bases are TGCGCCAGCAGCTATAGGGGACAGGCGGGTGAGCAGTTCTTC. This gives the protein CASSYRGQAGEQFF.

The CDR3 protein is CASSDLDRGYEQYV. The CDR3 DNA is TGTGCCAGCAGCGACCTGGACAGGGGCTACGAGCAGTACGTC. The J gene is TRBJ2-7, the V gene TRBV28, with 9 bases matching TRBD1. The CDR3 runs to 14 residues. Germline CDR1 MDHEN, CDR2 SYDVKM. Losses at the gene ends were 6 bases for V and 3 bases for J; bases not matched to a gene: 6.

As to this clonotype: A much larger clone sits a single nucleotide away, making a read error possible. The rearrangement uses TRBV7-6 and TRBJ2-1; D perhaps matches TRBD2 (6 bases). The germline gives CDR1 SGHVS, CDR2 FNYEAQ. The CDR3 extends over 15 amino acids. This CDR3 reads CASSPGDSSYNVQFF. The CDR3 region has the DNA TGTGCCAGCAGCCCCGGGGACTCATCCTACAATGTGCAGTTCTTC.

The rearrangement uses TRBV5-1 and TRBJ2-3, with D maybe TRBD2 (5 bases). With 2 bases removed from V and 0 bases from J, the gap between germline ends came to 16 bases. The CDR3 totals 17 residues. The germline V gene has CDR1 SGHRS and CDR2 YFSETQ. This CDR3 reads CASSFFWTGVSTDTQYF. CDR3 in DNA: TGCGCCAGCAGCTTCTTCTGGACTGGGGTTAGCACAGATACGCAGTATTTT.

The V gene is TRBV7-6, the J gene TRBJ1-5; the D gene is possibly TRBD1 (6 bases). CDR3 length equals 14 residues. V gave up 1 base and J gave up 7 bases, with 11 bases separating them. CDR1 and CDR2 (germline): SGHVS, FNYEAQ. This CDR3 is CASSLGMGGQPQHF. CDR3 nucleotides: TGTGCCAGCAGCTTAGGGATGGGGGGCCAGCCCCAGCATTTT.

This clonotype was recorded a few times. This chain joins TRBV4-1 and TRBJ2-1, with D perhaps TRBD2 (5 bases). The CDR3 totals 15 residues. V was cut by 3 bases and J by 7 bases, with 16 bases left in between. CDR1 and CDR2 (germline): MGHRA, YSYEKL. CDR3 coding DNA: TGCGCCAGCAGCCACCTCCGGACTTTGAAAAATGAGCAGTTCTTC. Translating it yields CASSHLRTLKNEQFF.

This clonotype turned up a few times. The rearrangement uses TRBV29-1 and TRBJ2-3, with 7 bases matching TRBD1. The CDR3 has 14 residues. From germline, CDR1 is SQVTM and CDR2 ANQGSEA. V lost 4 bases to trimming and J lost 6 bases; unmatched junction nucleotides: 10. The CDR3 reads CSVGGQRRKDTQYF. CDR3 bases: TGCAGCGTTGGGGGACAGCGGAGGAAGGATACGCAGTATTTT.

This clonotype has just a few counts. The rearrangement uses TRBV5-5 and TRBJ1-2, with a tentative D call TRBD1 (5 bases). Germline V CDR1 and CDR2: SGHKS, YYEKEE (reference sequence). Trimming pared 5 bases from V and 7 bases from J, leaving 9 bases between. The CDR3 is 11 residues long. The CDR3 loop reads CASSWGGGYTF. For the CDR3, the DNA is TGTGCCAGCAGTTGGGGGGGTGGCTACACCTTC.

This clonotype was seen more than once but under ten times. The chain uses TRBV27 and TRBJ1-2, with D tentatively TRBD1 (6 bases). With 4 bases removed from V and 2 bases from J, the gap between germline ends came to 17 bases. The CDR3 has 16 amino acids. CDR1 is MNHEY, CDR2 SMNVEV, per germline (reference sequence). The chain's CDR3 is CASSSHIRDTNYGYTF. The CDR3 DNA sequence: TGTGCCAGCAGTTCCCATATCCGGGACACGAACTATGGCTACACCTTC.

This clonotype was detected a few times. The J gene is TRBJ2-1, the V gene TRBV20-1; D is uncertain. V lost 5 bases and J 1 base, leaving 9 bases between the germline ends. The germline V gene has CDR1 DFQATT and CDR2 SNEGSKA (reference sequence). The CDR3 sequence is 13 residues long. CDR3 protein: CSAEDLSYNEQFF. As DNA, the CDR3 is TGCAGTGCTGAAGATCTTTCCTACAATGAGCAGTTCTTC.